The 15 T cell receptor beta chains reported below all come from one sample, sequenced in a study of blood T cell repertoires in COVID-19. The repertoire was sequenced with immunoSEQ multiplex PCR; TCRdb's copy has only in-frame clones and lacks some. This sample yields about 92,000 clones, of which approximately 79% are seen a single time; about 17% belongs to the top ten. Input material: peripheral blood. The receptor set was obtained from an elderly woman with active or convalescent COVID-19.

V usage is TRBV24-1 and J usage is TRBJ2-5; TRBD2 matches at 8 bases. The CDR3 sequence is 15 residues long. Trimming at V came to 3 bases and at J to 2 bases, leaving 4 bases not matched to a gene. Germline V gene lookup returns CDR1 KGHDR and CDR2 SFDVKD. CDR3 bases: TGTGCCACCAGTGATCCCGGGAGGGGGCAAGAGACCCAGTACTTC. Translating it yields CATSDPGRGQETQYF.

The rearrangement uses TRBV7-3 and TRBJ2-1, with TRBD2 as a possible D gene (6 bases). This CDR3 is built from 18 residues. The ends were cut back, 0 bases at V and 4 bases at J, with 19 bases in the middle. CDR1 is SGHTA and CDR2 is FQGTGA in the germline V gene. The CDR3 sequence: CASSLTPLGLAAYNEQFF. DNA for the CDR3: TGTGCCAGCAGCTTAACCCCTCTCGGCTTAGCGGCTTACAATGAGCAGTTCTTC. Variable domain in full (rest from reference TRBV7-3 and TRBJ2-1): GAGVSQTPSNKVTEKGKYVELRCDPISGHTALYWYRQSLGQGPEFLIYFQGTGAADDSGLPNDRFFAVRPEGSVSTLKIQRTERGDSAVYLCASSLTPLGLAAYNEQFFGPGTRLTVL.

This chain joins TRBV19 and TRBJ1-3, with D uncertain. The CDR3 loop spans 11 amino acids. CDR1 is LNHDA, CDR2 SQIVND, per germline (reference sequence). V lost 11 bases and J 1 base, leaving 6 bases between the germline ends. The CDR3 here is CAVRSGNTIYF. The CDR3 DNA reads TGTGCCGTGCGGTCTGGAAACACCATATATTTT.

J is TRBJ2-3 and V is TRBV11-3, with 12 bases that match TRBD2. V trimming: 1 base; J trimming: 2 bases; junction bases outside the gene matches: 7. The length of the CDR3 is 18 residues. Germline V gene lookup returns CDR1 SGHNT and CDR2 YENEEA. CDR3 sequence (DNA): TGTGCCAGCAGCTTAGGGGACGGACTAGCGGGGTTCACAGATACGCAGTATTTT. It is translated as CASSLGDGLAGFTDTQYF.

The chain carries TRBV27 and TRBJ2-7; a possible D gene is TRBD1 (6 bases). CDR1 and CDR2 (germline): MNHEY, SMNVEV (reference sequence). V was shortened by 5 bases and J by 2 bases, with 13 bases between the two germline ends. The CDR3 length is 14 residues. CDR3 nucleotide sequence: TGTGCCAGCAGTAGAAACAGGGAAACCTACGAGCAGTACTTC. It yields the protein CASSRNRETYEQYF.

V usage is TRBV3-1 (or the pseudogene TRBV3-2) and J usage is TRBJ2-3, with TRBD2 identical over 12 bases. The CDR3 has 17 amino acids. Germline CDR1 and CDR2: LGHDT and YNNKEL (reference sequence). After removal of 2 bases from V and 3 bases from J, the junction contained 6 bases not matched to a gene. In DNA, the CDR3 is TGTGCCAGCAGCCAACATACCGGGACTAGCGGGACAGATACGCAGTATTTT. Protein: CASSQHTGTSGTDTQYF.

This clone has a single count. The V and J genes are TRBV6-2 or TRBV6-3 and TRBJ1-6; D is possibly TRBD1 (6 bases). Germline CDR1 and CDR2: MNHEY and SVGEGT. The CDR3 sequence is 17 residues long. Trimming pared 0 bases from V and 8 bases from J, leaving 17 bases between. The CDR3 DNA reads as TGTGCCAGCAGTTACTCTGATCGGATGGGGGCTGATTCACCCCTCCACTTT. It codes for CASSYSDRMGADSPLHF.

V is TRBV5-6 and J is TRBJ2-3, with TRBD2 as a possible D gene (5 bases). With 0 bases removed from V and 2 bases from J, the gap between germline ends came to 10 bases. The CDR3 contains 15 residues. The germline CDR1 and CDR2 sequences are SGHDT and YYEEEE. The CDR3 DNA is TGTGCCAGCAGCTTGGTAGCGACTTCCACAGATACGCAGTATTTT. Translation gives CASSLVATSTDTQYF.

The chain employs TRBV7-9 and TRBJ1-1; D remains ambiguous. Trimming left V 7 bases short and J 4 bases short, with 13 bases between. The CDR3 runs 13 residues. The germline V gene encodes CDR1 SEHNR and CDR2 FQNEAQ (reference sequence). The CDR3 region is CASTREEGTEAFF. CDR3 sequence (DNA): TGTGCCAGCACACGGGAAGAGGGCACTGAAGCTTTCTTT.

This clone was seen a single time. The chain joins TRBV24-1 to TRBJ1-2; D remains ambiguous. The CDR3 runs to 13 residues. V was cut by 4 bases and J by 4 bases, with 9 bases left in between. Germline V lookup: CDR1 KGHDR, CDR2 SFDVKD. The CDR3 spells CATSDPTTYGYTF. DNA of the CDR3: TGTGCCACCAGTGACCCAACTACCTATGGCTACACCTTC.

The rearrangement joins TRBV5-1 to TRBJ2-3; 7 nucleotides line up with TRBD2. V dropped 4 bases and J dropped 1; count of bases not matched to a gene: 9. CDR3 length equals 16 residues. Germline CDR1 reads SGHRS; CDR2 reads YFSETQ. The CDR3 is CASSLTSAGGTDTQYF. The CDR3 DNA reads as TGCGCCAGCAGCCTTACGTCTGCGGGGGGCACAGATACGCAGTATTTT.

The rearrangement uses TRBV11-2 and TRBJ2-5; D is ambiguous. Germline values: CDR1 SGHAT, CDR2 FQNNGV. Trimming cost V 1 base and J 2 bases, with 5 bases left between them. The CDR3 contains 13 residues. The CDR3 DNA is TGTGCCAGCAGCTTAGTCTCGCAAGAGACCCAGTACTTC. This codes for CASSLVSQETQYF.

The sample holds one count of this clone. This sequence joins TRBV6-2 or TRBV6-3 and TRBJ2-7, with 13 bases lining up with TRBD2. After removal of 6 bases from V and 2 bases from J, the junction contained 7 bases not matched to a gene. The CDR3 loop spans 16 amino acids. Germline V gene lookup returns CDR1 MNHEY and CDR2 SVGEGT. In nucleotides, the CDR3 is TGTGCCAGCAGCCACCACGGGACTAGCGGGACCTACGAGCAGTACTTC. This codes for CASSHHGTSGTYEQYF.

The chain is built from TRBV6-5 and TRBJ1-1; unclear D gene. The CDR3 extends over 14 amino acids. V lost 4 bases and J 1 base, leaving 10 bases between the germline ends. From germline, CDR1 is MNHEY and CDR2 SVGAGI. The CDR3 reads CASSFLLENTEAFF. In nucleotides, the CDR3 is TGTGCCAGCAGTTTCTTACTCGAGAACACTGAAGCTTTCTTT.

This chain connects TRBV28 to TRBJ2-7, with 7 bases identical to TRBD2. Germline loops: CDR1 MDHEN, CDR2 SYDVKM. CDR3 length equals 14 residues. J lost 0 bases, V lost 7 bases, and 6 bases had no gene match. CDR3: CASKMSGNSYEQYF. The CDR3 DNA sequence: TGTGCCAGCAAGATGAGCGGGAACTCCTACGAGCAGTACTTC.